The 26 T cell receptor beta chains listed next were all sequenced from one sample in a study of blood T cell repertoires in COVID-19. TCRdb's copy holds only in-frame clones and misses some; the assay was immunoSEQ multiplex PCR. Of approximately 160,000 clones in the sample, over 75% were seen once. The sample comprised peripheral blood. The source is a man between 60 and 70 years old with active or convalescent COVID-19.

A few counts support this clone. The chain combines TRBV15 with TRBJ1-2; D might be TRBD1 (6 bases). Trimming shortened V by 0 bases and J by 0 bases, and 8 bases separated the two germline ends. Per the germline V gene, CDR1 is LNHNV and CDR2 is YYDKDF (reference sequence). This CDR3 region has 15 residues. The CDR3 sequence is CATSREDRANYGYTF. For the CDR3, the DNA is TGTGCCACCAGCAGAGAGGACAGAGCTAACTATGGCTACACCTTC.

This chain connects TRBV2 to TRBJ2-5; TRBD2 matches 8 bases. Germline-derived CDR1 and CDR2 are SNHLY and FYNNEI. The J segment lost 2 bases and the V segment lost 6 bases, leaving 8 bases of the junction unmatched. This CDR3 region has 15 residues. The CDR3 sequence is CASRATSAPQETQYF. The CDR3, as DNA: TGTGCCAGCAGGGCGACTAGCGCGCCACAAGAGACCCAGTACTTC.

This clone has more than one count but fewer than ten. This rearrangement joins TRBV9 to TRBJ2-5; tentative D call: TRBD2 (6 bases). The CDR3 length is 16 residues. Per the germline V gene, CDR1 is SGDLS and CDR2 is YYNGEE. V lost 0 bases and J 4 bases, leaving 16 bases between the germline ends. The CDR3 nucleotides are TGTGCCAGCAGCGTAGAGGATCGGAACGGGGGAGAGACCCAGTACTTC. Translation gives CASSVEDRNGGETQYF.

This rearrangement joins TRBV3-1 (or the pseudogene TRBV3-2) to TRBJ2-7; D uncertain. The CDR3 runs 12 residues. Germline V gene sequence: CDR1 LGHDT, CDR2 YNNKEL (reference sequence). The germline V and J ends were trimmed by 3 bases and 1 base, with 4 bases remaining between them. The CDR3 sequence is CASSQASYEQYF. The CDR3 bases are TGTGCCAGCAGCCAGGCATCCTACGAGCAGTACTTC.

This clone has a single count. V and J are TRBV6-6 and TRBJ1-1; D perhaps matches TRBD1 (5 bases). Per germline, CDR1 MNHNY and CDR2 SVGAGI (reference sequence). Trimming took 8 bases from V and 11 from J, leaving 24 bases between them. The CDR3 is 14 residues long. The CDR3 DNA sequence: TGTGCCAGCGTCATCGGCCCCAGGGCTATCTCCGCTTTCTTT. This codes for CASVIGPRAISAFF.

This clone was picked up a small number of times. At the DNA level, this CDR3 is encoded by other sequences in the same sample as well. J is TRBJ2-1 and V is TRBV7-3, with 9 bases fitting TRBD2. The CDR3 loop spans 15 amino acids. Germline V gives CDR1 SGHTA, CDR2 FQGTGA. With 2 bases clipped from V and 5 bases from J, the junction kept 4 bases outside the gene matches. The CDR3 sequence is CASSLVAGADNEQFF. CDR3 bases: TGTGCCAGCAGCTTAGTAGCGGGGGCTGACAATGAGCAGTTCTTC.

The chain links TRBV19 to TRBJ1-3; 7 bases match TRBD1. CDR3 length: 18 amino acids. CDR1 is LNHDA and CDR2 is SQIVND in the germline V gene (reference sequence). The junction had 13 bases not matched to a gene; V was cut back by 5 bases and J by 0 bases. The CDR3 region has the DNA TGTGCCAGTAGTCCCCGCGCAGGGACAGCCGACTCTGGAAACACCATATATTTT. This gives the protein CASSPRAGTADSGNTIYF.

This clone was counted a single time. The CDR3 protein is CASSSTSGGDEQFF. The CDR3 DNA follows: TGCGCCAGCAGCAGTACTAGCGGGGGTGACGAGCAGTTCTTC. The chain carries TRBV5-1 and TRBJ2-1; 11 bases fit TRBD2. CDR1 is SGHRS and CDR2 is YFSETQ in the germline V gene. CDR3 length: 14 residues. The V gene end was trimmed by 4 bases and the J gene end by 10 bases; junction bases not matched to a gene: 7.

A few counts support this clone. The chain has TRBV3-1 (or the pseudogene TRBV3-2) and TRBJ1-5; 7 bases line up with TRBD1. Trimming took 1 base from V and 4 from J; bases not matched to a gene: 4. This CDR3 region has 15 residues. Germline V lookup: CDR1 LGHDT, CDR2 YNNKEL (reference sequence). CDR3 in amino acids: CASSQGRDRNQPQHF. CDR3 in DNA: TGTGCCAGCAGCCAAGGCCGGGACAGAAATCAGCCCCAGCATTTT.

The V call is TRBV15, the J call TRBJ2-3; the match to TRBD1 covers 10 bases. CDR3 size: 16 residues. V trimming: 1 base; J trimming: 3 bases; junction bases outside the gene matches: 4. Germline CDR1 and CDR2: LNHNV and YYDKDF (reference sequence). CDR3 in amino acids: CATSRGDRGGTDTQYF. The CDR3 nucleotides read TGTGCCACCAGCAGAGGGGACAGGGGAGGGACAGATACGCAGTATTTT.

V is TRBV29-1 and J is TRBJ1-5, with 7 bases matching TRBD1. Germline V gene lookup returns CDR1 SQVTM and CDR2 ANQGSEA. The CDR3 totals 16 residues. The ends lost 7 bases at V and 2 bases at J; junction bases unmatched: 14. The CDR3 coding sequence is TGCAGCGCCCTAGGGGACAGCCAAATCGGCAATCAGCCCCAGCATTTT. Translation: CSALGDSQIGNQPQHF.

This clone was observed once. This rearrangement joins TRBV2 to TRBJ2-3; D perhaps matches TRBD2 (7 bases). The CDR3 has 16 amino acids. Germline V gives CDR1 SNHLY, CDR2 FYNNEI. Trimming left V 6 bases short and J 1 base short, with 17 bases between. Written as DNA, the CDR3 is TGTGCCAGCAGAAGACTTGGGGGGGCTGGCACAGATACGCAGTATTTT. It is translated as CASRRLGGAGTDTQYF.

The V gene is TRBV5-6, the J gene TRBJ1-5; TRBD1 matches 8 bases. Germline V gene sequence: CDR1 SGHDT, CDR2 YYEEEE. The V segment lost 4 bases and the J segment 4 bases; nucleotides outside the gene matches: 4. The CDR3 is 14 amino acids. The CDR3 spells CASSRTGFNQPQHF. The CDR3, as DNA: TGTGCCAGCAGCCGGACAGGGTTTAATCAGCCCCAGCATTTT.

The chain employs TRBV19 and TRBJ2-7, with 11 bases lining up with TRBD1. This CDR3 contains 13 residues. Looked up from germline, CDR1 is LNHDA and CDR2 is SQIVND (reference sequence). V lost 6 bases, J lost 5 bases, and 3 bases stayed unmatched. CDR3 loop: CASRKGQGDEQYF. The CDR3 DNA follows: TGTGCCAGTAGGAAGGGACAGGGGGACGAGCAGTACTTC.

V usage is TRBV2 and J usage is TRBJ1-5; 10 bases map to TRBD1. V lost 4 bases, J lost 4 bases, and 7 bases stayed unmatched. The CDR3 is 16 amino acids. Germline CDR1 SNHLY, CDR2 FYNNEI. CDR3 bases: TGTGCCAGCAGTGTTCGCGGACAGGGGGGGAATCAGCCCCAGCATTTT. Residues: CASSVRGQGGNQPQHF.

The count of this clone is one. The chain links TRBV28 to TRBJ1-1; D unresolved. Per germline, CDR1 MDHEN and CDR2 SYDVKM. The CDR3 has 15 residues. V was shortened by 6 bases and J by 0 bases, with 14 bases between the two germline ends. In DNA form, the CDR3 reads TGTGCCAGCAGCCGCCCCGACGGAGTGAACACTGAAGCTTTCTTT. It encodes CASSRPDGVNTEAFF.

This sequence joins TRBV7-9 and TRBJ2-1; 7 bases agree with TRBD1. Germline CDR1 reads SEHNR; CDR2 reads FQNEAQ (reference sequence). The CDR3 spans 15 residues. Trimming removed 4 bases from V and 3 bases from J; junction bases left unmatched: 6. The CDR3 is CASSSQGYHYNEQFF. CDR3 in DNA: TGTGCCAGCAGCTCACAGGGGTACCACTACAATGAGCAGTTCTTC.

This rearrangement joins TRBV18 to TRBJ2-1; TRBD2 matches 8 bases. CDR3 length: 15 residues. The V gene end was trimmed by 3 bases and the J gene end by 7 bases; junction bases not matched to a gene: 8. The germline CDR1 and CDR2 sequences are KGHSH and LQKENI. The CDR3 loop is CASSPFGLAGNEQFF. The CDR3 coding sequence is TGTGCCAGCTCACCTTTCGGACTAGCAGGAAATGAGCAGTTCTTC.

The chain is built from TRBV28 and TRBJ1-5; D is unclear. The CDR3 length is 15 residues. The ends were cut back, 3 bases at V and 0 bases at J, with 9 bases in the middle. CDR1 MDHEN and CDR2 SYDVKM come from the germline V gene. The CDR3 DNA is TGTGCCAGCAGTTTTTCTGTATATAGCAATCAGCCCCAGCATTTT. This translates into CASSFSVYSNQPQHF. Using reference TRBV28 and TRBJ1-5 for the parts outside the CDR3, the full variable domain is DVKVTQSSRYLVKRTGEKVFLECVQDMDHENMFWYRQDPGLGLRLIYFSYDVKMKEKGDIPEGYSVSREKKERFSLILESASTNQTSMYLCASSFSVYSNQPQHFGDGTRLSIL.

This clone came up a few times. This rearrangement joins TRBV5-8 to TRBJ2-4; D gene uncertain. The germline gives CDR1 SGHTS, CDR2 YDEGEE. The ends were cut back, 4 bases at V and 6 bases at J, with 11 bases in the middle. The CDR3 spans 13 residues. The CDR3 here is CASSRQGRNIQYF. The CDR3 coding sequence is TGTGCCAGCAGCCGACAAGGAAGAAACATTCAGTACTTC.

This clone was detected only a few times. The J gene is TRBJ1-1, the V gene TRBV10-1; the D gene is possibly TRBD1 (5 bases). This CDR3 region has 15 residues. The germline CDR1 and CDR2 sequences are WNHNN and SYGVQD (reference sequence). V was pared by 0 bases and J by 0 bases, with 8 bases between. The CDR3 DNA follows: TGCGCCAGCAGTGAGTCCCAGGGTGTGAACACTGAAGCTTTCTTT. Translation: CASSESQGVNTEAFF.

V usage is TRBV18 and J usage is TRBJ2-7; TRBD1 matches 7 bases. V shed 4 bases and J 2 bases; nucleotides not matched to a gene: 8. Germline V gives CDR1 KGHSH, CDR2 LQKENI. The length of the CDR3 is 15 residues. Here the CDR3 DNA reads TGTGCCAGCTCACGTACCGGGACAGCGACCTACGAGCAGTACTTC. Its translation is CASSRTGTATYEQYF.

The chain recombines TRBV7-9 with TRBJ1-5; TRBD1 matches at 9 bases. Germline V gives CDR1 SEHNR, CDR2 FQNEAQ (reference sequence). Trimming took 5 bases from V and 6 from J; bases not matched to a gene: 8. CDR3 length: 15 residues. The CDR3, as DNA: TGTGCCAGCAGCCCCCTAACAGGGGGCGGTCAGCCCCAGCATTTT. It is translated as CASSPLTGGGQPQHF.

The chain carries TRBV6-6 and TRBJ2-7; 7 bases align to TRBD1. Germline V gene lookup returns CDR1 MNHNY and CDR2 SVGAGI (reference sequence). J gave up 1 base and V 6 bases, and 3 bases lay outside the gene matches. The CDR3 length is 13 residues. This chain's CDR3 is CASSRGQSYEQYF. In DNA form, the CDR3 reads TGTGCCAGCAGCCGGGGACAGTCCTACGAGCAGTACTTC.

This CDR3 reads CASSQGGRANTGELFF. Written as DNA, the CDR3 is TGCGCCAGCAGCCAAGGCGGGAGGGCGAACACCGGGGAGCTGTTTTTT. The V call is TRBV5-1, the J call TRBJ2-2, with 9 bases that match TRBD2. CDR3 length: 16 residues. The V segment lost 4 bases and the J segment 0 bases; nucleotides outside the gene matches: 4. Germline CDR1 reads SGHRS; CDR2 reads YFSETQ.

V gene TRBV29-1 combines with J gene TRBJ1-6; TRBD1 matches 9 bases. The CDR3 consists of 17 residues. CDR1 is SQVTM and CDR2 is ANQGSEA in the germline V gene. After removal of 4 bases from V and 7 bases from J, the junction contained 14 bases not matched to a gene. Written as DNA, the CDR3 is TGCAGCGTTGGACCCCCCGGGACAGGGCCAAGGAATTCACCCCTCCACTTT. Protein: CSVGPPGTGPRNSPLHF.